Listed below are T cell receptor beta chains from one sample, sequenced in a study of blood T cells in healthy people across ages. TCRdb re-analysed the 5' RACE reads in MiXCR, keeping a single row per CDR3 protein. This repertoire shows roughly 650,000 distinct CDR3 sequences, about 34% found once; its top ten account for less than 20%. Sequencing was performed on blood. These receptor sequences come from a woman aged 80 or older in good health. Both conserved end residues are part of each CDR3. D genes are given only for firm matches. A clone size is listed for some rows: how often the clone was seen (once, few, many), or a class if it is expanded.

TRBV28	many	NA	TRBJ2-5	TGTGCCAGCAGTTTAGGGGTTCTACTACACCAAGAGACCCAGTACTTC	CASSLGVLLHQETQYF
TRBV20-1	many	TRBD2	TRBJ2-5	TGCAGTGCTAGGCCGGGACTAGTTGGGGAGACCCAGTACTTC	CSARPGLVGETQYF
TRBV18	NA	NA	TRBJ2-7	TGTGCCAGCTCACCACCGAATTTATCCTACGAGCAGTACTTC	CASSPPNLSYEQYF
TRBV2	many	NA	TRBJ2-7	TGTGCCAGCAGTAGGGACCAAGCAGAGGAGCAGTACTTC	CASSRDQAEEQYF
TRBV9	NA	NA	TRBJ1-5	TGTGCCAGCAGCCCCCGTGGAGATACGTCGGTTCAGCCCCAGCATTTT	CASSPRGDTSVQPQHF
TRBV3-1	many	NA	TRBJ2-3	TGTGCCAGCAGCCAAGGTCCCCTCAGCACAGATACGCAGTATTTT	CASSQGPLSTDTQYF
TRBV11-2	many	TRBD1	TRBJ2-5	TGTGCCAGCAGCTTAAGGGGGGACAGGGGGGAGGGGACCCAGTACTTC	CASSLRGDRGEGTQYF
TRBV20-1	NA	NA	TRBJ1-2	TGCAGTGCTAGAGTTGAAGTGAACTATGGCTACACCTTC	CSARVEVNYGYTF
TRBV18	NA	NA	TRBJ1-1	TGTGCCAGCTCACCAGGAGTCCGGGAGGAAACTGAAGCTTTCTTT	CASSPGVREETEAFF
TRBV30	NA	TRBD1	TRBJ2-2	TGTGCCTGGAGTGTTAGGGGGCTAAGGACCGGGGAGCTGTTTTTT	CAWSVRGLRTGELFF
TRBV6-6	many	TRBD1	TRBJ1-6	TGTGCCAGCAGAGAGTCCGGGACAGGCCGCTCACCCCTCCACTTT	CASRESGTGRSPLHF
TRBV5-1	many	TRBD1	TRBJ2-7	TGCGCCAGCAGCTCGGGGGACAGGGGAAGGTACGAGCAGTACTTC	CASSSGDRGRYEQYF
TRBV6-1	NA	NA	TRBJ1-2	TGTGCCAGCAGTGACCCAGGGGATGTCGGCTACACCTTC	CASSDPGDVGYTF
TRBV20-1	many	NA	TRBJ1-2	TGCAGTGCTAGAGCCTCGGAGAACTATGGCTACACCTTC	CSARASENYGYTF
TRBV18	many	NA	TRBJ2-5	TGTGCCAGCTCACGTGGCGATAGTTGGGAGACCCAGTACTTC	CASSRGDSWETQYF
TRBV5-1	NA	NA	TRBJ1-1	TGCGTCAGCAGCTTGAAAAATATGAACACTGAAGCTTTCTTT	CVSSLKNMNTEAFF
TRBV4-1	NA	NA	TRBJ1-4	TGCGCCAGCAGCCAAGCAGGCAGGGAGGAAGAAAAACTGTTTTTT	CASSQAGREEEKLFF
TRBV27	few	NA	TRBJ1-2	TGTGCCAGCAGCTCATCGACGCAGACCGTACGCTATGGCTACACCTTC	CASSSSTQTVRYGYTF
TRBV29-1	NA	TRBD2	TRBJ2-3	TGCAGCGGAGCGGGGGGCACAGATGCGCAGTATTTT	CSGAGGTDAQYF
TRBV28	NA	NA	TRBJ2-1	TGTGCCAGCAGTTACAGGGTCGCCGTTGCCTACAATGAGCAGTTCTTC	CASSYRVAVAYNEQFF
TRBV7-8	few	TRBD1	TRBJ1-2	TGTGCCAGCAGCCTGGACAGGGGGCTGAATGGCTACACCTTC	CASSLDRGLNGYTF
TRBV4-2	NA	TRBD2	TRBJ2-1	TGTGCCAGCAGCCAAGTTTCCGGGGGGTGGTCCTACAATGAGCAGTTCTTC	CASSQVSGGWSYNEQFF
TRBV18	few	NA	TRBJ2-3	TGTGCCAGCTCACCACCTCCTCCTAGCACAGATACGCAGTATTTT	CASSPPPPSTDTQYF
TRBV7-9	NA	NA	TRBJ2-2	TGTTGCCCGACGCGAGTGAACACCGGGGAGCTGTTTTTT	CCPTRVNTGELFF
TRBV6-2/TRBV6-3	few	TRBD1	TRBJ1-1	TGTGCCAGCAGGGGGACAGGGAGGGATGAAGCTTTCTTT	CASRGTGRDEAFF
TRBV27	many	NA	TRBJ1-1	TGTGCCAGCAGTCCCTCGGGGGGGAGAAGGCCGAACACTGAAGCTTTCTTT	CASSPSGGRRPNTEAFF
TRBV7-2	many	NA	TRBJ1-5	TGTGCCAGCAGTTACGGGAGGGCTCAGCCCCAGCATTTT	CASSYGRAQPQHF
TRBV5-1	many	TRBD2	TRBJ2-1	TGCGCCAGCAGCTTAATAGCGGGGGGATCCGGTGAGCAGTTCTTC	CASSLIAGGSGEQFF
TRBV20-1	many	TRBD2	TRBJ2-1	TGCAGTGCTAGAGTAAGGACTAGCTTGTTCTTC	CSARVRTSLFF
TRBV12-3/TRBV12-4	NA	TRBD1	TRBJ2-3	TGTGCCAGCAGTTCCTCCCGGGACAGCACAGATGCGGAGTATTTT	CASSSSRDSTDAEYF
TRBV5-1	many	TRBD2	TRBJ2-1	TGCGCCAGCAGCTTGGCCAGCGGGGGATACAATGAGCAGTTCTTC	CASSLASGGYNEQFF
TRBV5-1	NA	TRBD1	TRBJ1-1	TGCGCCAGCAGCTGGGGACAGGGGGCGCCTGAAGCTTTCTTT	CASSWGQGAPEAFF
TRBV7-6	many	NA	TRBJ2-3	TGTGCCAGCAGCTTCGGGCAGTCTAGCACAGATACGCAGTATTTT	CASSFGQSSTDTQYF
TRBV20-1	NA	NA	TRBJ2-1	TGCAGTGCTAGACCCCATACAAGCTCCCACAATGAGCAGTTCTTC	CSARPHTSSHNEQFF
TRBV18	NA	NA	TRBJ1-1	TGTGCCAGCTCACCTACTCCGACTCGGAACACTGAAGCTTTCTTT	CASSPTPTRNTEAFF
TRBV20-1	many	TRBD2	TRBJ2-1	TGCAGTGCTAGAGGTTTTGGGCGGGGGGGCTACAATGAGCAGTTCTTC	CSARGFGRGGYNEQFF
TRBV5-1	many	NA	TRBJ2-1	TGCGCCAGCAGCATAGCACCTGGTTACAATGAGCAGTTCTTC	CASSIAPGYNEQFF
TRBV12-3/TRBV12-4	few	TRBD2	TRBJ2-7	TGTGCCAGCAGTTTAGGAAGGCCGGGACTAGACCCCTACAATGAGCAGTACTTC	CASSLGRPGLDPYNEQYF
TRBV6-2/TRBV6-3	NA	TRBD1	TRBJ1-2	TGTGCCAGCAGCGAGACAGGGACTGGCTACACCTTC	CASSETGTGYTF
TRBV20-1	many	TRBD2	TRBJ2-3	TGCAGTGCTGGATCCGGGACTAGCGGGGACTTGTCTAGCACAGATACGCAGTATTTT	CSAGSGTSGDLSSTDTQYF
TRBV7-2	NA	NA	TRBJ1-5	TGTGCCAGCAGCTTAGTGATGAATCAGCCCCAGCATTTT	CASSLVMNQPQHF